This T cell receptor (beta chain) was documented in a study of CD8+ T cells in alopecia areata. Treatment noted: oral pan-JAK inhibitor, 5-10 mg twice daily. From alopecia areata patients, lesional scalp punch biopsies and peripheral blood were collected. Broader study findings: The study found higher clonality in lesional than normal scalp, especially in alopecia totalis/universalis.

A remark on this clone: Its antigen is unknown.

RNA was extracted and reverse transcribed into cDNA as the sequencing template. Repertoires were generated with immunoSEQ multiplex PCR, while TCRdb's copy carries only in-frame clones and drops some. Of 140,000 to 150,000 clones listed, less than 70% are singletons. From germline, CDR1 is MRHNA and CDR2 SNTAGT. The CDR3 runs 14 residues. V dropped 2 bases and J dropped 3 bases, with 10 bases sitting between them. The sample in question was CD8+ T cells sorted from blood, obtained at week 4, from a patient treated with tofacitinib. The sequence was collected from a human donor with alopecia areata. V usage is TRBV6-4 and J usage is TRBJ2-5, with D perhaps TRBD1 (5 bases). The CDR3 spells CASSDKGREETQYF. Written as DNA, the CDR3 is TGTGCCAGCAGTGACAAGGGCAGGGAAGAGACCCAGTACTTC.